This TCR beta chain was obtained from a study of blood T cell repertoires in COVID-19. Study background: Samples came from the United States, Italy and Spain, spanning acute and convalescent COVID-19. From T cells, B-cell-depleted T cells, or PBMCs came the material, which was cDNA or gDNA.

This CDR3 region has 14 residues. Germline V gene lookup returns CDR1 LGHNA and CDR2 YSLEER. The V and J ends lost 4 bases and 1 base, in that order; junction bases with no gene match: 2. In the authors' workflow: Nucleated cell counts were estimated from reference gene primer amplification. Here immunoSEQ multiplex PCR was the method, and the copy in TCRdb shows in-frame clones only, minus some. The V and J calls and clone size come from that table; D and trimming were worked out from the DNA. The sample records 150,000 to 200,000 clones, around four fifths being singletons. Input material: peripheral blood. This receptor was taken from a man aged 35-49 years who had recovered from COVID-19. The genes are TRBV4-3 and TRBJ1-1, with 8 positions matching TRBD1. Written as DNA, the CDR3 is TGCGCCAGCAGCCTAGGACAGGGGAACACTGAAGCTTTCTTT. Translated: CASSLGQGNTEAFF.